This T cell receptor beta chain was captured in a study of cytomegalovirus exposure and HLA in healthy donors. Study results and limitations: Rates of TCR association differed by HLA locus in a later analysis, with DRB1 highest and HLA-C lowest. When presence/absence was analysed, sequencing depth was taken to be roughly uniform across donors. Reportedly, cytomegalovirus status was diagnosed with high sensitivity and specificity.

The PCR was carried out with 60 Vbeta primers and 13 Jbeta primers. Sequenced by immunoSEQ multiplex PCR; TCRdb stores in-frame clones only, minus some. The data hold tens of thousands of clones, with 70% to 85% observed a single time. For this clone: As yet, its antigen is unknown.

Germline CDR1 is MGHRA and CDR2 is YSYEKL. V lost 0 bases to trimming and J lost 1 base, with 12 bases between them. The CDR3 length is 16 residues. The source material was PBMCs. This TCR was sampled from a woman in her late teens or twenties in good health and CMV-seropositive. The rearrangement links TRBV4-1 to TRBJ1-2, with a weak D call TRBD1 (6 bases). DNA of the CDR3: TGCGCCAGCAGCCAAGATACGCGACAGGTTAACTATGGCTACACCTTC. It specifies CASSQDTRQVNYGYTF.